This T cell receptor beta chain was sequenced for a study of STAT5B mutations in CD4+ large granular lymphocyte leukemia. Some clones are missing from TCRdb's copy, which holds only in-frame ones; the method was immunoSEQ multiplex PCR. The sample records approximately 32,000 clones, 70% to 90% being singletons. Germline V gene sequence: CDR1 WNHNN, CDR2 SYGVQD (reference sequence). The CDR3 loop spans 14 amino acids. Trimming removed 4 bases from V and 2 bases from J, with 6 bases in between. The chain couples TRBV10-1 to TRBJ2-6; D remains ambiguous. This TCR came from a human donor in good health. Sequenced: CD4+ T cells from blood buffy coats. The CDR3 here is CASSVGTGANVLTF. CDR3 nucleotide sequence: TGCGCCAGCAGTGTAGGGACTGGGGCCAACGTCCTGACTTTC.